These T cell receptor beta chains were read from a single sample in a study of tumor-infiltrating lymphocytes in primary liver carcinoma. TCRdb processed the multiplex PCR reads anew with MiXCR; each CDR3 protein has one entry. Here the sample spans about 84,000 distinct CDR3 sequences, 72% being singletons. Sequenced input: liver tumor tissue from sampling region 1. The receptors were sampled from a man aged 35 to 55 with primary liver carcinoma and hepatitis B virus infection. CDR3s include the opening cysteine and the closing phenylalanine or tryptophan. A D gene is named only where the DNA matches it firmly. Size is omitted from some rows. Given values are once, few, many or a class for expanded clones.

clone size	J gene	D gene	V gene	CDR3 DNA	CDR3 protein
.	TRBJ2-7	TRBD2	TRBV11-2	TGTGCCTGCAGCTTAAGTGAACTAGCGTCCCAGTACTTC	CACSLSELASQYF
.	TRBJ2-3	TRBD1	TRBV29-1	TGCAGCGTTGGAGAGGGGGCCACGCCCCAGTATTTT	CSVGEGATPQYF
.	TRBJ2-7	TRBD2	TRBV29-1	TGTAGCGTTGAGGCGGGAGGTTCCTACGTGCAGTATTTC	CSVEAGGSYVQYF
many	TRBJ2-1	TRBD1	TRBV28	TGTGCCAGCAGTACCCCGGGACAGGGGGCGAGTAATGAGCAGTTCTTC	CASSTPGQGASNEQFF
.	TRBJ2-2	.	TRBV6-1	TGTGCCAGCAGTTTTCGACAGAACACCAGGGTGCTGTTTTTT	CASSFRQNTRVLFF
.	TRBJ2-2	TRBD1	TRBV11-2	TGTGCCAGCAGCCCAGGGGAAAACACAGGGGGGCTGTTTTTT	CASSPGENTGGLFF
.	TRBJ2-7	TRBD1	TRBV12-3/TRBV12-4	TGTGCCAGCAGTGAGCAGGGGGCAGGGGGCAGCGAGCAGTACTTC	CASSEQGAGGSEQYF
.	TRBJ2-5	.	TRBV11-2	TGCGCCAGCAGCTTAGGAACAGCGCAAGGGACCCAGTACTTC	CASSLGTAQGTQYF
many	TRBJ2-1	TRBD2	TRBV7-8	TGTGCCAGCAGCGGAAGGACTAGCGGGATGAATGAGCAGTTCTTC	CASSGRTSGMNEQFF
.	TRBJ2-3	TRBD1	TRBV4-2	TGCGCCAGCAGCCTAGATAGGGGGCAGGGGTCAGATACGCAGTATTTT	CASSLDRGQGSDTQYF
.	TRBJ2-1	TRBD1	TRBV6-5	TGTGCCAACAGTCCGGGACAGGGCGGTCAGGAACAGTTCTTC	CANSPGQGGQEQFF
once	TRBJ2-7	.	TRBV10-1	TGCGCCAGCAGTGATTTATCCTACGATCTGTACTTC	CASSDLSYDLYF
.	TRBJ2-3	TRBD1	TRBV29-1	TGCAGCGTTGGCCTTACAGGGGCAAAAGATACGCAGTATTTT	CSVGLTGAKDTQYF
.	TRBJ1-1	.	TRBV6-2/TRBV6-3	TGTGCCAGCAGTTACTCCGCCTGGTACACTGAAGTTTTCTTC	CASSYSAWYTEVFF
.	TRBJ2-5	.	TRBV18	TGTGCCAGCTCACGGGGTTACCAAGAGACCCAGTACTTC	CASSRGYQETQYF
.	TRBJ2-3	TRBD2	TRBV7-9	TGTGCCTGCAGCTCCTCCTCAGCGGGAGTGATAGATACGCAGTATTTT	CACSSSSAGVIDTQYF
many	TRBJ2-1	.	TRBV12-3/TRBV12-4	TGTGCCAGCAGCACCCGGGACTCTGACGGTGAGCAGTTCTTC	CASSTRDSDGEQFF
.	TRBJ2-2	.	TRBV5-4	TGTGCCAGCAGTTTCCCTGGGGGAACCGGGGGGCTGTTTTTT	CASSFPGGTGGLFF
.	TRBJ2-7	.	TRBV11-2	TGTGCCAGCAGCCTATCTGTGGGAGTGTCCTACAAGCAGTACTTC	CASSLSVGVSYKQYF
.	TRBJ2-3	.	TRBV29-1	TGCAGCGTTGGAGGTAGCTGGGAGAGCACAGATACGCAGTATTTT	CSVGGSWESTDTQYF
many	TRBJ2-7	.	TRBV6-5	TGTGCCAGCAGTTACTCGGCGGTTTCCTACGAGCAGTACTTC	CASSYSAVSYEQYF
once	TRBJ2-5	.	TRBV29-1	TGCAGCGTTTGGGCGGCGGGTGTGGGCCGAGAGACCCAGTACTTC	CSVWAAGVGRETQYF
many	TRBJ1-2	TRBD1	TRBV29-1	TGCAGCGTTCTGCCGGGACAGGGCAACTATGGCTACACCTTC	CSVLPGQGNYGYTF
.	TRBJ1-1	.	TRBV4-2	TGTCCCAGCAGCCAAGACGGGCGGGAGAGCACTGAAGCTTTCTTT	CPSSQDGRESTEAFF
.	TRBJ1-2	.	TRBV14	TGTGCCAGCAGCCTAGTCGGGGGTGACTATGACTACACCTTC	CASSLVGGDYDYTF
.	TRBJ1-4	.	TRBV6-1	TGTGCTAGCAGGAAGTGGGTGAGGGAAAAACTGTTTTTT	CASRKWVREKLFF
.	TRBJ1-2	.	TRBV29-1	TGCAGCCTTGAAGCAGAGGGAGCGCACTATGGCTACACCTTC	CSLEAEGAHYGYTF
.	TRBJ2-7	.	TRBV11-2	TGTGCCACCAGCCCGGGGGCCTACGAGGAGTACTTC	CATSPGAYEEYF